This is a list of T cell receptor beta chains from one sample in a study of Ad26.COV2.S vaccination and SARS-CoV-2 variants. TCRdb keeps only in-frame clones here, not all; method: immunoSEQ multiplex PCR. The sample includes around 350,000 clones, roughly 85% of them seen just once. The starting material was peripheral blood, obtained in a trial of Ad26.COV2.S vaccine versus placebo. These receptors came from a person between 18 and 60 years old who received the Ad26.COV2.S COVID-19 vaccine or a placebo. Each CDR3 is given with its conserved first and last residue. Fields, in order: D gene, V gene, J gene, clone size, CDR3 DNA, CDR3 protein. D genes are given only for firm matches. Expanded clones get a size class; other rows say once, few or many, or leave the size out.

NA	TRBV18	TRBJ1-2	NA	TGTGCCAGCTCGTCTCCGGGCCCCGGCCTTAACTATGGCTACACCTTC	CASSSPGPGLNYGYTF
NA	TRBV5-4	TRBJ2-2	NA	TGTGCCAGCACCCCGTGGGGTCGCACCGGGGAGCTGTTTTTT	CASTPWGRTGELFF
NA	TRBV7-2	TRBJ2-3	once	TGTGCCAGCAGCCTACTGGCGCGTTCTAGCACAGATACGCAGTATTTT	CASSLLARSSTDTQYF
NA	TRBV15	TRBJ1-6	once	TGTGCCACCAGCAGAGATCCAATAGGCTCACCCCTCCACTTT	CATSRDPIGSPLHF
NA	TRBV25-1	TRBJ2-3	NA	TGTGCCAGCAGTGAGAAAAGGGGGGTCTCCACAGATACGCAGTATTTT	CASSEKRGVSTDTQYF
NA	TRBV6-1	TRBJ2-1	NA	TGTGCCAGCAGTGCTTGGCAGGGGAGCTCCTACAATGAGCAGTTCTTC	CASSAWQGSSYNEQFF
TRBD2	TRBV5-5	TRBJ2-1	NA	TGTGCCAGCAGCTCCGGGACTAGCGGGGGGGCCGAGCAGTTCTTC	CASSSGTSGGAEQFF
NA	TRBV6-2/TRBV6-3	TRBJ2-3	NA	TGTGCCAGCAGTTATCTAGATACGCAGTATTTT	CASSYLDTQYF
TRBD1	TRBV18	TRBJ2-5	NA	TGTGCCAGCTCCCCTCCGGGACAGGGCCAAGAGACCCAGTACTTC	CASSPPGQGQETQYF
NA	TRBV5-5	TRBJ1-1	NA	TGTGCCAGCAGCTTATACAGTACCAACACTGAAGCTTTCTTT	CASSLYSTNTEAFF
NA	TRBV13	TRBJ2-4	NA	TGTGCCAGCAGCCCCGATAGGTGGGGAGGGGGGGCCAAAAACATTCAGTACTTC	CASSPDRWGGGAKNIQYF
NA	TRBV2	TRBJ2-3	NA	TGTGCCAGCATAAGGGGGTTGGGCCTCAGGGGACGCGCAGATACGCAGTATTTT	CASIRGLGLRGRADTQYF
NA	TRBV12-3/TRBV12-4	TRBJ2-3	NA	TGTGCCAGCAGAAGATCGGCAGATACGCAGTATTTT	CASRRSADTQYF
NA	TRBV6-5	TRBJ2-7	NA	TGTGCCAGCAGCCCAGGACTACTTGGCTCCTACGAGCAGTACTTC	CASSPGLLGSYEQYF
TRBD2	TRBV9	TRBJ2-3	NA	TGTGCCAGCAGCGTAAGTAGCGGGAGATTTACGCAGTATTTT	CASSVSSGRFTQYF
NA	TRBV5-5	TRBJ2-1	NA	TGTGCCAGCAGCTTGACGGGGGCAGCCTACAATGAGCAGTTCTTC	CASSLTGAAYNEQFF
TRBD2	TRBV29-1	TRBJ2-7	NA	TGCAGCGTTAAGACCGGGACTAGCGGCTACGAGCAGTACTTC	CSVKTGTSGYEQYF
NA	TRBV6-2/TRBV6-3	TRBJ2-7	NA	TGTGCCAGCAGTTTTTTCTACGAGCAGTACTTC	CASSFFYEQYF
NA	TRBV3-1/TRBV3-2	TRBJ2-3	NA	TGTGCCAGCAGCCGGGGGGCAGATACGCAGTATTTT	CASSRGADTQYF
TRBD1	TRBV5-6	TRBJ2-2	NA	TGTGCCAGCAGCTTTGTAGACAGGGGTGATACCGGGGAGCTGTTTTTT	CASSFVDRGDTGELFF
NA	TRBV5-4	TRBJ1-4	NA	TGTGCCAGCAGCTTGGGGCAAGGGACCGAAAAACTGTTTTTT	CASSLGQGTEKLFF
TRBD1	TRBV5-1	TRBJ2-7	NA	TGCGCCAGCAGCTTGTTACAGGGGGTTCCCTACGAGCAGTACTTC	CASSLLQGVPYEQYF
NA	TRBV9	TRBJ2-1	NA	TGTGCCAGCAGCAAAGGCAGCCCCTACAATGAGCAGTTCTTC	CASSKGSPYNEQFF
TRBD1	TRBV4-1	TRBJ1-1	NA	TGCGCCAGCAGCCACGGACAGGGTACAGACACTGAAGCTTTCTTT	CASSHGQGTDTEAFF
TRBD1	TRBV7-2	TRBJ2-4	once	TGTGCCAGCAGCCCTGACAGGGGGAAAAACATTCAGTACTTC	CASSPDRGKNIQYF
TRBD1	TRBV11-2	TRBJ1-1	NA	TGTGCCAGCAGCGGATGGGACAGGGGCGAGATACCTGAAGCTTTCTTT	CASSGWDRGEIPEAFF
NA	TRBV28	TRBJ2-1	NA	TGTGCCAGCAGTTTTCAGGACAGACTAGGCCAGTTCTTC	CASSFQDRLGQFF
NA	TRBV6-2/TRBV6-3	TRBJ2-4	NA	TGTGCCAGCAGTTCTCCACTATCCAAAAACATTCAGTACTTC	CASSSPLSKNIQYF